Below are 26 T cell receptor beta chains sequenced from a single sample in a study of blood T cell repertoires in COVID-19. Sequenced by immunoSEQ multiplex PCR; TCRdb stores in-frame clones only, minus some. The sample records 150,000 to 200,000 clones, about four fifths being singletons. Sequencing was performed on PBMCs or T cells enriched from blood (not recorded which). Receptors were obtained from a woman aged 55 to 70 who had recovered from COVID-19.

The V gene is TRBV11-2, the J gene TRBJ1-5; D gene uncertain. With 1 base removed from V and 2 bases from J, the gap between germline ends came to 6 bases. The CDR3 sequence is 14 residues long. From germline, CDR1 is SGHAT and CDR2 FQNNGV. The CDR3 region is CASSLAPGNQPQHF. CDR3 nucleotide sequence: TGTGCCAGCAGCTTAGCTCCTGGCAATCAGCCCCAGCATTTT.

This chain links TRBV19 with TRBJ2-1, with 7 bases matching TRBD2. The length of the CDR3 is 15 residues. CDR1 LNHDA and CDR2 SQIVND come from the germline V gene (reference sequence). The ends lost 3 bases at V and 2 bases at J; junction bases unmatched: 4. DNA for the CDR3: TGTGCCAGTAGTATTGGGGGGGAGGCCTACAATGAGCAGTTCTTC. Its translation: CASSIGGEAYNEQFF.

The V gene is TRBV15, the J gene TRBJ1-1, with 8 bases lining up with TRBD1. Germline CDR1 is LNHNV and CDR2 is YYDKDF (reference sequence). The CDR3 has 17 amino acids. The ends lost 5 bases at V and 0 bases at J; junction bases unmatched: 11. CDR3 sequence: CATSPKLGTGMNTEAFF. CDR3 bases: TGTGCCACCAGCCCTAAGTTGGGGACAGGAATGAACACTGAAGCTTTCTTT.

The rearrangement links TRBV6-1 to TRBJ2-3, with 9 nucleotides matching TRBD2. The J segment lost 6 bases and the V segment lost 1 base, leaving 5 bases of the junction unmatched. Germline values: CDR1 MNHNS, CDR2 SASEGT. The CDR3 is 15 residues long. The CDR3 loop is CASSEGGGAVDTQYF. CDR3 DNA sequence: TGTGCCAGCAGTGAAGGCGGGGGGGCTGTGGATACGCAGTATTTT.

This chain uses TRBV6-5 with TRBJ2-5; D ambiguous. Trimming cost V 6 bases and J 5 bases, with 4 bases left between them. CDR1 is MNHEY and CDR2 is SVGAGI in the germline V gene. The CDR3 length is 10 residues. CDR3 in amino acids: CASRRETQYF. The CDR3 nucleotides are TGTGCCAGCAGGAGGGAGACCCAGTACTTC.

The rearrangement uses TRBV27 and TRBJ2-3, with unresolved D. This CDR3 is 14 amino acids long. Germline lookup yields CDR1 MNHEY and CDR2 SMNVEV (reference sequence). V lost 0 bases to trimming and J lost 4 bases, with 8 bases between them. CDR3 nucleotides: TGTGCCAGCAGTTTATCTTTTCTCGCAGATACGCAGTATTTT. The encoded protein is CASSLSFLADTQYF.

This sequence joins TRBV25-1 and TRBJ1-6; TRBD1 matches at 7 bases. Germline CDR1 is MGHDK and CDR2 is SYGVNS. The V segment lost 5 bases and the J segment 4 bases; nucleotides outside the gene matches: 5. The CDR3 is 15 amino acids. This CDR3 is CASSPRTGYNSPLHF. The DNA for the CDR3 is TGTGCCAGCAGTCCTCGGACAGGTTATAATTCACCCCTCCACTTT.

This clone showed up just a few times. The J gene is TRBJ2-7, the V gene TRBV10-3; a possible D gene is TRBD2 (6 bases). This CDR3 has 14 residues. Germline V lookup: CDR1 ENHRY, CDR2 SYGVKD. V lost 4 bases, J lost 5 bases, and 15 bases lay in between. CDR3 protein: CAISVGGSDHEQYF. In DNA form, the CDR3 reads TGTGCCATCAGTGTGGGAGGCTCGGACCACGAGCAGTACTTC.

The chain uses TRBV5-1 and TRBJ2-2; maybe TRBD1 (6 bases). V lost 5 bases and J lost 8, with 13 bases in between. The CDR3 consists of 13 residues. Germline V CDR1 and CDR2: SGHRS, YFSETQ. The CDR3 spells CASRPTGQGELFF. The CDR3, as DNA: TGCGCCAGCAGGCCAACAGGGCAAGGGGAGCTGTTTTTT.

The rearrangement uses TRBV18 and TRBJ1-2; 10 bases agree with TRBD1. With 4 bases clipped from V and 3 bases from J, the junction kept 8 bases outside the gene matches. The CDR3 length is 16 residues. Germline CDR1 is KGHSH and CDR2 is LQKENI. As DNA, the CDR3 is TGTGCCAGCTCACAAGTCTCCGGGACAGGGGACTATGGCTACACCTTC. This sequence encodes CASSQVSGTGDYGYTF.

The chain has TRBV6-5 and TRBJ1-1; D is uncertain. The CDR3 consists of 14 residues. CDR1 is MNHEY and CDR2 is SVGAGI in the germline V gene. Trimming cost V 1 base and J 1 base, with 7 bases left between them. The CDR3 DNA reads as TGTGCCAGCAGTTACTGGTCGGGGAACACTGAAGCTTTCTTT. Its protein is CASSYWSGNTEAFF.

The chain has TRBV6-5 and TRBJ1-2; D possibly corresponds to TRBD1 (6 bases). Trimming removed 4 bases from V and 6 bases from J, with 15 bases in between. This CDR3 has 14 residues. Germline V CDR1 and CDR2: MNHEY, SVGAGI. CDR3 protein: CASSSWTASHGYTF. The CDR3, as DNA: TGTGCCAGCAGTTCCTGGACAGCCAGCCATGGCTACACCTTC.

V and J are TRBV30 and TRBJ2-3; TRBD2 matches 11 bases. CDR3 size: 16 residues. Germline assignment: CDR1 GTSNPN and CDR2 SVGIG (reference sequence). Germline trimming cut 0 bases from V and 2 bases from J; bases unmatched to any gene: 4. The CDR3 sequence: CAWSVPSGGYTDTQYF. For the CDR3, the DNA is TGTGCCTGGAGTGTACCTAGCGGGGGGTACACAGATACGCAGTATTTT.

This rearrangement joins TRBV15 to TRBJ1-6, with a tentative D call TRBD1 (5 bases). The CDR3 consists of 14 residues. Trimming shortened V by 1 base and J by 10 bases, and 11 bases separated the two germline ends. Germline V gives CDR1 LNHNV, CDR2 YYDKDF (reference sequence). CDR3 sequence: CATSRVGQGSPLHF. The CDR3 DNA is TGTGCCACCAGCAGAGTCGGACAAGGATCACCCCTCCACTTT.

The gene calls are TRBV7-6 and TRBJ2-7, with 9 bases that match TRBD1. The V gene's germline CDR1 is SGHVS and CDR2 FNYEAQ. The CDR3 loop spans 15 amino acids. V lost 0 bases, J lost 6 bases, and 6 bases stayed unmatched. The DNA of the CDR3 is TGTGCCAGCAGCTTAGCGGGACAGGGAGTACCCGAGCAGTACTTC. Translated, it gives CASSLAGQGVPEQYF.

V and J are TRBV24-1 and TRBJ1-5; 9 nucleotides agree with TRBD1. The CDR3 contains 15 residues. Germline-derived CDR1 and CDR2 are KGHDR and SFDVKD. V was clipped by 6 bases and J by 7 bases; unmatched bases: 9. This chain's CDR3 is CATSTSGTGFQPQHF. In DNA form, the CDR3 reads TGTGCCACCAGTACGTCCGGGACAGGGTTCCAGCCCCAGCATTTT.

This clone is a singleton in its sample. The V gene is TRBV11-2, the J gene TRBJ1-1; D possibly corresponds to TRBD1 (6 bases). Trimming shortened V by 1 base and J by 4 bases, and 7 bases separated the two germline ends. Per the germline V gene, CDR1 is SGHAT and CDR2 is FQNNGV. CDR3 length equals 13 residues. In DNA form, the CDR3 reads TGTGCCAGCAGCTTAGGGACAGCCACTGAAGCTTTCTTT. It is translated as CASSLGTATEAFF.

The chain couples TRBV29-1 to TRBJ1-3; possibly TRBD1 for D (5 bases). Trimming shortened V by 3 bases and J by 3 bases, and 9 bases separated the two germline ends. The CDR3 is 13 amino acids. Germline V gene lookup returns CDR1 SQVTM and CDR2 ANQGSEA. CDR3 residues: CSVDDGGGNTIYF. CDR3 sequence (DNA): TGCAGCGTTGATGACGGGGGTGGAAACACCATATATTTT.

The rearrangement links TRBV5-1 to TRBJ1-1; 7 bases map to TRBD1. J gave up 3 bases and V 4 bases, and 6 bases lay outside the gene matches. Germline CDR1 SGHRS, CDR2 YFSETQ. The CDR3 extends over 14 amino acids. This chain's CDR3 is CASSPQGGHTEAFF. The DNA for the CDR3 is TGCGCCAGCAGCCCCCAGGGGGGCCACACTGAAGCTTTCTTT.

The chain recombines TRBV3-1 (or the pseudogene TRBV3-2) with TRBJ2-1; the D gene is possibly TRBD2 (6 bases). CDR3 length equals 18 residues. V dropped 0 bases and J dropped 7 bases, with 22 bases sitting between them. Germline values: CDR1 LGHDT, CDR2 YNNKEL (reference sequence). In nucleotides, the CDR3 is TGTGCCAGCAGCCAAGATGCCGGGAGACAAGGTAGGTTAAATGAGCAGTTCTTC. It codes for CASSQDAGRQGRLNEQFF.

This CDR3 reads CASSYWGQNTEAFF. In DNA, the CDR3 is TGTGCCAGCAGTTACTGGGGGCAGAACACTGAAGCTTTCTTT. V gene TRBV6-2 or TRBV6-3 combines with J gene TRBJ1-1; possibly TRBD1 for D (6 bases). Germline values: CDR1 MNHEY, CDR2 SVGEGT. The CDR3 totals 14 residues. The germline V and J ends were trimmed by 1 base and 1 base, with 7 bases remaining between them.

In this sample, this clone turned up once. This chain joins TRBV29-1 and TRBJ1-4; 10 bases line up with TRBD1. The germline V gene encodes CDR1 SQVTM and CDR2 ANQGSEA. The junction had 6 bases not matched to a gene; V was cut back by 6 bases and J by 8 bases. The CDR3 covers 13 residues. DNA of the CDR3: TGCAGCGTAGGGACAGGGGCCACGGAAAAACTGTTTTTT. Residues: CSVGTGATEKLFF.

This clone was seen once. This rearrangement joins TRBV10-3 to TRBJ2-3; D is possibly TRBD2 (6 bases). The CDR3 runs 15 residues. CDR1 and CDR2 (germline): ENHRY, SYGVKD. V lost 0 bases, J lost 1 base, and 8 bases lay in between. The CDR3 sequence: CAISESPSGTDTQYF. CDR3 nucleotides: TGTGCCATCAGTGAGTCCCCTAGCGGCACAGATACGCAGTATTTT.

Worth noting for this clone: This sample also contains other DNA sequences that code for the same CDR3. V and J are TRBV5-1 and TRBJ2-3; 10 positions match TRBD1. V lost 3 bases to trimming and J lost 3 bases; unmatched junction nucleotides: 4. The CDR3 length is 15 residues. CDR1 and CDR2 (germline): SGHRS, YFSETQ. CDR3 DNA: TGCGCCAGCAGCTCCCGGGACAGGGGAACAGATACGCAGTATTTT. As protein: CASSSRDRGTDTQYF.

The chain is built from TRBV19 and TRBJ2-1, with 12 bases that match TRBD2. This CDR3 has 18 residues. V lost 2 bases and J lost 8; bases outside the gene matches: 13. Germline V lookup: CDR1 LNHDA, CDR2 SQIVND (reference sequence). CDR3 protein: CASSINRASGGAGYEQFF. CDR3 coding DNA: TGTGCCAGTAGTATAAACCGGGCTAGCGGGGGGGCAGGCTATGAGCAGTTCTTC.

The chain links TRBV5-1 to TRBJ2-5; TRBD2 agrees at 15 bases. V shed 4 bases, J shed 4 bases, and the junction held 8 bases outside the gene matches. CDR1 SGHRS and CDR2 YFSETQ come from the germline V gene. The CDR3 runs to 17 residues. Written as DNA, the CDR3 is TGCGCCAGCAGCCCCGGGGGACTAGCGGGGGGCTCAGAGACCCAGTACTTC. It codes for CASSPGGLAGGSETQYF.